These 24 T cell receptor beta chains share one sample of origin, sequenced in a study of T cells in localized non-small cell lung cancer. The repertoire was sequenced with immunoSEQ multiplex PCR; TCRdb's copy has only in-frame clones and lacks some. The data contain 2,500 to 3,000 clones, less than 35% of them seen just once; the ten biggest clones take up 12%. Sequenced here: lung tumor tissue, sampled before any cancer treatment. These receptors all come from a man aged 18 to 50 with stage I lung adenocarcinoma.

This chain connects TRBV5-1 to TRBJ2-5; TRBD1 agrees at 10 bases. Germline V gives CDR1 SGHRS, CDR2 YFSETQ. With 0 bases clipped from V and 3 bases from J, the junction kept 5 bases outside the gene matches. This CDR3 comprises 16 residues. The CDR3 nucleotides are TGCGCCAGCAGCTTGGCCATGGGACAGGGGAAAGAGACCCAGTACTTC. Translated, it gives CASSLAMGQGKETQYF.

This clone was seen more than once but under ten times. The gene calls are TRBV6-7 and TRBJ2-1, with 9 bases identical to TRBD2. TRBV6-7 is an ORF, and what it does is uncertain. The CDR3 covers 15 residues. V lost 5 bases to trimming and J lost 7 bases; unmatched junction nucleotides: 9. The CDR3 DNA follows: TGTGCCAGCAGTGGACTAGCGCCCAACGATAATGAGCAGTTCTTC. Residues: CASSGLAPNDNEQFF.

This clone was observed a few times. This chain links TRBV19 with TRBJ1-2; D may be TRBD1 (6 bases). The CDR3 length is 17 residues. Germline CDR1 LNHDA, CDR2 SQIVND (reference sequence). V lost 0 bases and J lost 0, with 14 bases in between. CDR3 sequence (DNA): TGTGCCAGTAGTATAGATCTGTCGACAGGAGCTAACTATGGCTACACCTTC. Its protein is CASSIDLSTGANYGYTF.

This clone was picked up a small number of times. The gene calls are TRBV15 and TRBJ2-1; D not certain. CDR3 size: 17 residues. Per germline, CDR1 LNHNV and CDR2 YYDKDF (reference sequence). Trimming shortened V by 4 bases and J by 3 bases, and 19 bases separated the two germline ends. CDR3 in DNA: TGTGCCACCAGCAAAGATTTGACGGCGTACTTCTACAATGAGCAGTTCTTC. It yields the protein CATSKDLTAYFYNEQFF.

The rearrangement links TRBV29-1 to TRBJ2-3; D gene ambiguous. Trimming cost V 6 bases and J 0 bases, with 16 bases left between them. The CDR3 is 15 amino acids. Per the germline V gene, CDR1 is SQVTM and CDR2 is ANQGSEA. The CDR3 region has the DNA TGCAGCGTCTGTGATTCCGGCATCAGCACAGATACGCAGTATTTT. Protein sequence: CSVCDSGISTDTQYF.

This chain uses TRBV11-3 with TRBJ1-1; D remains unclear. Deletions cut 5 bases from V and 7 bases from J, with 17 bases between. In germline, CDR1 is SGHNT, CDR2 YENEEA. The CDR3 has 14 residues. The CDR3 nucleotides read TGTGCCAGCAGCCGATTACATCCATCCCTTGAAGCTTTCTTT. Translating it yields CASSRLHPSLEAFF.

The chain links TRBV28 to TRBJ1-3; no clear D. Germline CDR1 MDHEN, CDR2 SYDVKM. The CDR3 loop spans 15 amino acids. The V gene lost 7 bases and the J gene lost 0 bases, with 13 bases spanning the gap. The CDR3 DNA reads TGTGCCAGCACCCTTCGCCCCAGCTCTGGAAACACCATATATTTT. This translates into CASTLRPSSGNTIYF.

The chain uses TRBV23-1 and TRBJ2-7; the D gene is possibly TRBD2 (5 bases). TRBV23-1 is labeled an ORF, and its function is uncertain. The CDR3 runs to 13 residues. The V gene lost 3 bases and the J gene lost 3 bases, with 9 bases spanning the gap. The CDR3 protein is CASSQYRDYEQYF. CDR3 DNA sequence: TGCGCCAGCAGTCAGTACCGGGACTACGAGCAGTACTTC.

This clone was detected a few times. The CDR3 region is CASSYPTGSIGSPLHF. As DNA, the CDR3 is TGTGCCAGCAGTTACCCCACAGGGTCTATAGGTTCACCCCTCCACTTT. V is TRBV6-8 and J is TRBJ1-6; D may be TRBD1 (6 bases). Germline loops: CDR1 MNHGY, CDR2 SAAAGT. This CDR3 region has 16 residues. Trimming stripped 2 bases from V and 9 bases from J, with 17 bases between.

This clone was counted a few times. V gene TRBV11-3 combines with J gene TRBJ2-7; 10 bases align to TRBD2. This CDR3 has 15 residues. Trimming took 2 bases from V and 6 from J; bases not matched to a gene: 7. Looked up from germline, CDR1 is SGHNT and CDR2 is YENEEA. Here the CDR3 reads CASSLISGGAAEQYF. The CDR3 bases are TGTGCCAGCAGCTTAATAAGCGGGGGGGCGGCCGAGCAGTACTTC.

The chain carries TRBV19 and TRBJ2-3; TRBD1 matches 10 bases. After removal of 5 bases from V and 5 bases from J, the junction contained 4 bases not matched to a gene. CDR1 and CDR2 (germline): LNHDA, SQIVND (reference sequence). This CDR3 spans 14 amino acids. CDR3 nucleotide sequence: TGTGCCAGTAGTTTCGACAGGGGGCGAGATACGCAGTATTTT. It specifies CASSFDRGRDTQYF.

The chain recombines TRBV4-1 with TRBJ1-6, with TRBD1 as a possible D gene (5 bases). The CDR3 is made up of 17 amino acids. Between the trimmed V and J ends, which lost 5 bases and 4 bases, there was a span of 18 bases. Germline CDR1 reads MGHRA; CDR2 reads YSYEKL. The CDR3 loop is CASSRGLGPFYNSPLHF. The CDR3 DNA is TGCGCCAGCAGCAGGGGCCTGGGCCCCTTTTATAATTCACCCCTCCACTTT.

The chain uses TRBV9 and TRBJ2-7; no clear D gene. The ends were cut back, 0 bases at V and 2 bases at J, with 9 bases in the middle. The CDR3 covers 14 residues. In germline, CDR1 is SGDLS, CDR2 YYNGEE. DNA for the CDR3: TGTGCCAGCAGCGTAGACGGGTGGGCCTACGAGCAGTACTTC. It encodes CASSVDGWAYEQYF.

In this sample, this clone is large. The chain links TRBV19 to TRBJ1-1; weak D call: TRBD1 (5 bases). The V end was cut by 3 bases, the J end by 4 bases, with 9 bases between. The CDR3 totals 13 residues. CDR1 is LNHDA and CDR2 is SQIVND in the germline V gene (reference sequence). Here the CDR3 DNA reads TGTGCCAGTAGTATGGGGGGAGGCACTGAAGCTTTCTTT. Protein sequence: CASSMGGGTEAFF.

This clone is judged medium-sized. The chain couples TRBV11-3 to TRBJ1-2; a possible D gene is TRBD1 (5 bases). The CDR3 is made up of 14 amino acids. Germline V gene lookup returns CDR1 SGHNT and CDR2 YENEEA. V dropped 1 base and J dropped 2 bases, with 8 bases sitting between them. The CDR3 loop reads CASSLGSGNYGYTF. The CDR3 nucleotides are TGTGCCAGCAGCTTAGGTTCAGGGAACTATGGCTACACCTTC. The full variable domain, its missing parts supplied by reference TRBV11-3 and TRBJ1-2, is EAGVVQSPRYKIIEKKQPVAFWCNPISGHNTLYWYLQNLGQGPELLIRYENEEAVDDSQLPKDRFSAERLKGVDSTLKIQPAELGDSAVYLCASSLGSGNYGYTFGSGTRLTVV.

In its sample, this clone was seen a few times. This chain joins TRBV19 and TRBJ1-3; possibly TRBD1 for D (5 bases). Trimming cost V 3 bases and J 0 bases, with 9 bases left between them. The germline CDR1 and CDR2 sequences are LNHDA and SQIVND (reference sequence). The CDR3 contains 15 residues. CDR3 amino acids: CASSIGTRSGNTIYF. The CDR3 region has the DNA TGTGCCAGTAGTATTGGGACCCGCTCTGGAAACACCATATATTTT.

The chain carries TRBV6-8 and TRBJ1-2; 8 nucleotides line up with TRBD1. Unmatched junction bases numbered 10, after V lost 5 bases and J lost 5 bases. Germline V gene data show CDR1 as MNHGY and CDR2 as SAAAGT. The CDR3 totals 15 residues. The CDR3 DNA sequence: TGTGCCAGCAGTCCAGACAGGGGATCTCCTTATGGCTACACCTTC. This codes for CASSPDRGSPYGYTF.

A few counts support this clone. The V and J genes are TRBV6-8 and TRBJ1-6; TRBD1 might be the D (6 bases). The CDR3 extends over 17 amino acids. CDR1 and CDR2 from the germline V gene are MNHGY and SAAAGT. Between the trimmed V and J ends, which lost 1 base and 3 bases, there was a span of 13 bases. CDR3 sequence: CASSYLRGNDYNSPLHF. For the CDR3, the DNA is TGTGCCAGCAGTTACTTGAGGGGGAACGACTATAATTCACCCCTCCACTTT.

In this sample, this clone turned up a few times. The V gene is TRBV27, the J gene TRBJ1-5; 7 bases map to TRBD1. The CDR3 contains 14 residues. After removal of 5 bases from V and 7 bases from J, the junction contained 8 bases not matched to a gene. The V gene's germline CDR1 is MNHEY and CDR2 SMNVEV (reference sequence). The CDR3 spells CASSHQGVKQPQHF. In DNA, the CDR3 is TGTGCCAGCAGTCATCAGGGGGTTAAGCAGCCCCAGCATTTT.

The CDR3 DNA is TGTGCCAGCAGCTTAAATAGCGGGGGTTACAATGAGCAGTTCTTC. It translates to CASSLNSGGYNEQFF. The gene calls are TRBV11-3 and TRBJ2-1; TRBD2 aligns across 9 bases. Germline CDR1 SGHNT, CDR2 YENEEA. Unmatched junction bases numbered 3, after V lost 2 bases and J lost 4 bases. The CDR3 has 15 amino acids.

The chain carries TRBV18 and TRBJ2-4; D not resolved. This CDR3 has 15 amino acids. Germline V gives CDR1 KGHSH, CDR2 LQKENI. The V end was cut by 2 bases, the J end by 0 bases, with 8 bases between. CDR3 nucleotide sequence: TGTGCCAGCTCACCAGACACAACAGCCAAAAACATTCAGTACTTC. Its protein is CASSPDTTAKNIQYF.

The genes are TRBV14 and TRBJ1-1; D remains unclear. This CDR3 comprises 13 residues. Germline V CDR1 and CDR2: SGHDN, FVKESK. Deletions cut 1 base from V and 8 bases from J, with 11 bases between. CDR3: CASSQGAREEAFF. The CDR3 DNA follows: TGTGCCAGCAGCCAAGGGGCCCGGGAAGAAGCTTTCTTT.

V is TRBV5-1 and J is TRBJ2-3, with 8 nucleotides matching TRBD1. Germline V gene data show CDR1 as SGHRS and CDR2 as YFSETQ. V lost 2 bases and J lost 6; bases outside the gene matches: 8. This CDR3 contains 15 residues. CDR3 sequence (DNA): TGCGCCAGCAGCTTTGGACAGGGCTCCCGGGATACGCAGTATTTT. Translating gives CASSFGQGSRDTQYF.

V usage is TRBV28 and J usage is TRBJ2-7; D is uncertain. The CDR3 is made up of 15 amino acids. Deletions cut 3 bases from V and 0 bases from J, with 12 bases between. Germline V gene data show CDR1 as MDHEN and CDR2 as SYDVKM. CDR3 sequence (DNA): TGTGCCAGCAGTTTCTCAGGTATCTCCTCCTACGAGCAGTACTTC. This codes for CASSFSGISSYEQYF.